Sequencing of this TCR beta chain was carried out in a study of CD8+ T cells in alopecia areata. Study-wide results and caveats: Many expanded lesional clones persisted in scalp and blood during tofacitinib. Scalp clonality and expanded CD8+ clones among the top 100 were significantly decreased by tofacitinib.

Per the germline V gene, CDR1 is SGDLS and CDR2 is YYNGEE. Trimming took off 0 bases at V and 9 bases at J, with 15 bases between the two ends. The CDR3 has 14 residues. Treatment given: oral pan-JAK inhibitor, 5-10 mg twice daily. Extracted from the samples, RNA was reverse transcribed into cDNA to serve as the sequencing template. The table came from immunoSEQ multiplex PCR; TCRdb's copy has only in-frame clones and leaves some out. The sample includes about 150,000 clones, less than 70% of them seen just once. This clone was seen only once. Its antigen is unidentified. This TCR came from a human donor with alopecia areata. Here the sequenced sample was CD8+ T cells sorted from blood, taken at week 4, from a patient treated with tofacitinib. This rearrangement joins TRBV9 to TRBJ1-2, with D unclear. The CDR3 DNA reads TGTGCCAGCAGCGTAGGGTATGATGAAACAAGCTACACCTTC. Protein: CASSVGYDETSYTF.